The T cell receptor beta chain described here comes from a study of blood T cells in healthy people across ages. Overall study results and limits: Calculation of diversity from one million T cells yielded estimates considered to be underestimates.

A note on this clonotype: The antigen remains undetermined.

The CDR3 is made up of 13 amino acids. Germline CDR1 reads SEHNR; CDR2 reads FQNEAQ (reference sequence). Between the trimmed V and J ends, which lost 5 bases and 9 bases, there was a span of 14 bases. It was with a sample-barcoded 5' primer and a J-beta primer mix that a second PCR of roughly 7 to 12 cycles was run. TCRdb re-called the 5' RACE reads with MiXCR, one entry per CDR3 protein. The table lists 800,000 or so distinct CDR3 sequences, around two thirds of them singletons. Each sample provided at least 5 micrograms of extracted total RNA. This clonotype was sampled from a man under 40 in good health. This chain links TRBV7-9 with TRBJ2-1, with unresolved D. The sample taken for sequencing was blood. Written as DNA, the CDR3 is TGTGCCAGCAGCGTAGAGCCAACGAGTGAGCAGTTCTTC. As protein: CASSVEPTSEQFF.